These 5 T cell receptor beta chains came from one sample sequenced in a study of shared clonotypes between healthy human individuals (dated by TCRdb to 2018 to 2021). Receptor libraries were prepared by the immunoSEQ multiplex PCR assay. Here the immuneACCESS table is served through TCRdb, limited to in-frame sequences with V and J called. Missing clones are a known gap in these copies; in checked studies unresolved V genes cover under half, and the rest lacks a known reason. This sample lists fewer than 3 million clones; about 90% were detected once. The ten biggest clones cover approximately 0.4% of the sample. The sample comprised naive CD4+ T cells from PBMCs. Explained via the paper, the cell subset or site label denotes: CD45RA+ positively selected. These TCRs come from a man between 18 and 35 years old in good health. Some clones in this sample may be carry-over from other donors' samples.

Points on this clone: The sample holds other DNA sequences that translate to the same CDR3. The chain carries TRBV11-3 and TRBJ2-1; tentatively, D is TRBD1 (6 bases). The CDR3 runs to 15 residues. Trimming took 1 base from V and 2 from J, leaving 9 bases between them. Germline V CDR1 and CDR2: SGHNT, YENEEA. The CDR3 bases are TGTGCCAGCAGCTTAGGTAGGGGGACCTACAATGAGCAGTTCTTC. It yields the protein CASSLGRGTYNEQFF.

This chain uses TRBV28 with TRBJ2-1, with D uncertain. Germline CDR1 MDHEN, CDR2 SYDVKM. The CDR3 is made up of 13 amino acids. The V gene lost 8 bases and the J gene lost 4 bases, with 12 bases spanning the gap. The CDR3 DNA reads as TGTGCCAGCTGGTCGGTGGATTACAATGAGCAGTTCTTC. Encoded protein: CASWSVDYNEQFF.

This clone is a singleton in its sample. The J gene is TRBJ1-3, the V gene TRBV5-4; 10 bases fit TRBD1. The V and J ends lost 3 bases and 4 bases, in that order; junction bases with no gene match: 4. CDR3 length: 15 amino acids. Germline V gene lookup returns CDR1 SGHNT and CDR2 YYREEE (reference sequence). Here the CDR3 reads CASSWGQGTGNTIYF. The CDR3 nucleotides read TGTGCCAGCAGCTGGGGACAGGGGACCGGAAACACCATATATTTT.

This chain joins TRBV7-3 and TRBJ2-3; D ambiguous. Germline values: CDR1 SGHTA, CDR2 FQGTGA. The CDR3 sequence is 13 residues long. V was cut by 4 bases and J by 5 bases, with 10 bases left in between. This chain's CDR3 is CASSSGLLDTQYF. DNA of the CDR3: TGTGCCAGCAGCTCGGGCCTTTTAGATACGCAGTATTTT.

For this clone: Other DNA sequences within the sample encode an identical CDR3. The chain joins TRBV7-2 to TRBJ1-5; unclear D gene. This CDR3 contains 13 residues. Germline assignment: CDR1 SGHTA and CDR2 FQGNSA. Trimming took off 1 base at V and 4 bases at J, with 5 bases between the two ends. CDR3 sequence: CASSLVGNQPQHF. The CDR3 DNA follows: TGTGCCAGCAGCTTAGTGGGAAATCAGCCCCAGCATTTT.